Here is one T cell receptor beta chain with its context. Measured with immunoSEQ multiplex PCR; TCRdb has only the in-frame clones, and not every one. This table holds tens of thousands of clones, about three quarters found once. This sample stems from a study of blood T cell repertoires in COVID-19. Sequencing was performed on peripheral blood. The sequence was obtained from a human donor with active or convalescent COVID-19. The donor label of this sample is uncertain.

Written as DNA, the CDR3 is TGTGCCAGTAGTACACAGGGTCCATACAATGAGCAGTTCTTC. Translated: CASSTQGPYNEQFF. V usage is TRBV19 and J usage is TRBJ2-1, with a possible D match to TRBD1 (6 bases). The CDR3 is 14 amino acids. CDR1 is LNHDA and CDR2 is SQIVND in the germline V gene (reference sequence). Trimming took 4 bases from V and 4 from J, leaving 11 bases between them. Using reference TRBV19 and TRBJ2-1 for the parts outside the CDR3, the full variable domain is DGGITQSPKYLFRKEGQNVTLSCEQNLNHDAMYWYRQDPGQGLRLIYYSQIVNDFQKGDIAEGYSVSREKKESFPLTVTSAQKNPTAFYLCASSTQGPYNEQFFGPGTRLTVL.